This TCR beta chain was identified in a study of shared clonotypes between healthy human individuals. In the study overall: The cohort comprised a couple of women and a few men. Their ages spanned 18 to 49 years.

Germline-derived CDR1 and CDR2 are SGHKS and YYEKEE (reference sequence). The CDR3 loop spans 14 amino acids. The V end was cut by 3 bases, the J end by 2 bases, with 12 bases between. Comments on this clone: Its antigen is not known.

Study-wide results and caveats: Non-shared clonotypes had lower generation probabilities than clonotypes shared by all four sorted-subset donors.

Assay used: immunoSEQ multiplex PCR; TCRdb lists only in-frame clones, some missing. The sample has a few hundred thousand clones; around nine tenths are singletons. This chain joins TRBV5-5 and TRBJ2-7; D is possibly TRBD2 (6 bases). Sequenced sample: memory CD8+ T cells sorted from blood. Subset described: CD45RO+ cells pooled with CCR7-negative TemRA cells. This clonotype was obtained from a man younger than 30 in good health. The CDR3 is CASSWRGMTYEQYF. CDR3 sequence (DNA): TGTGCCAGCAGCTGGAGGGGAATGACCTACGAGCAGTACTTC.